This TCR beta chain was found in a study of blood T cell repertoires in COVID-19 (dated by TCRdb to the early 2020s). Regarding the research as a whole: The collaborator samples originated in the United States, Italy and Spain and spanned the acute and convalescent phases of COVID-19. Where HLA class I and class II types were available, the types were taken from metadata supplied by the sample provider, not from assay-based typing. Samples came from the ongoing ImmuneRACE study (first 160 participants) plus 1,254 subjects from 6 global collaborators. The repertoires were released in a freely available public database intended as a resource for research on the immune response to SARS-CoV-2. The prospective study material was composed of cDNA or gDNA derived from T cells, B-cell-depleted T cells, or PBMCs. The dataset comprised deeply sampled blood TCRbeta repertoires from subjects exposed to, actively infected with, or recovered from COVID-19. Sample metadata almost always included a de-identified subject ID, COVID-19 status, age in years and sex. The research as a whole found: The quantity of clinical and demographic metadata differed by source and by participant and was supplied without curation.

Compared with germline, V lacks 4 bases and J lacks 3 bases; bases without a gene match: 12. The germline V gene encodes CDR1 SGHNT and CDR2 YYREEE (reference sequence). Reading from cysteine to phenylalanine, the CDR3 counts 17 amino acids. Left in the record is the CDR3 DNA by itself, 51 bases read in frame from the first base. TCRbeta CDR3 regions were amplified from genomic DNA using the immunoSEQ Assay, a bias-controlled multiplex PCR. The paper's processing steps were these. Within the assay, amplification of reference gene primers was used to estimate how many nucleated cells each sample contained. To quantify the absolute abundance of each unique TCRbeta CDR3 rearrangement, sequence reads were collapsed and filtered. For each sample, productive Simpson clonality was calculated as the square root of Simpson's diversity index across productive rearrangements. TCRdb limited this immuneACCESS table to in-frame rearrangements with V and J called. A share of clones is missing; checked studies link under half to unresolved V genes, and the rest is unexplained. V, J and clone size derive from that table, while D and trimming were established from the DNA sequence. The sample includes about 210,000 clones, with about 87% observed a single time. In total, the top ten clones hold 1.2% of the sample.

As concerns this clone: The specificity of this receptor is unknown. Base qualities are not provided; no much larger clone lies one nucleotide away.

Participants in the prospective study were aged about 18 to 95 years, lived in 20 to 30 United States geographic areas, and enrolled through a virtual design. In the prospective study, participants were assigned to cohorts based on the clinical history participants reported in a screening survey and a study questionnaire. Recovered participants in ImmuneRACE Cohort 3 were defined as having two consecutive negative NP/OP PCR tests, clearance from a healthcare professional, or resolution of symptoms. In the prospective study, whole blood, serum and a nasopharyngeal or oropharyngeal swab were collected from each participant by mobile phlebotomists. Over a roughly 2-month period, participants in the prospective study had the option of providing additional blood draws and questionnaires. Before DNA extraction, blood samples from the prospective study were shipped at room temperature or frozen.

The origin of this receptor is a man under 40 who had recovered from COVID-19. This receptor chain uses TRBV5-4 and TRBJ2-7; 11 bases in between match TRBD2. The sample was PBMCs or T cells enriched from blood (not recorded which). The CDR3: CASSTPTLAGGNYEQYF. The DNA sequence is as follows: TGTGCCAGCAGCACACCGACTCTAGCGGGGGGAAACTACGAGCAGTACTTC.